This TCR beta chain is drawn from a study of cytomegalovirus exposure and HLA in healthy donors. The PCR made use of 60 Vbeta and 13 Jbeta primers. Clones were read by immunoSEQ multiplex PCR, and TCRdb kept only the in-frame ones, dropping some. Of more than 95,000 clones in the sample, 78% were seen once. The V and J ends lost 6 bases and 6 bases respectively, with 14 bases between them. From germline, CDR1 is MNHNS and CDR2 SASEGT. The CDR3 consists of 14 residues. Specimen: PBMCs. This clonotype was sampled from a man aged 25 to 40 in good health and CMV-seronegative. The J gene is TRBJ1-4, the V gene TRBV6-1; D remains ambiguous. DNA of the CDR3: TGTGCCAGCAGACCAGGAGGTTGGGATGAAAAACTGTTTTTT. It translates to CASRPGGWDEKLFF.